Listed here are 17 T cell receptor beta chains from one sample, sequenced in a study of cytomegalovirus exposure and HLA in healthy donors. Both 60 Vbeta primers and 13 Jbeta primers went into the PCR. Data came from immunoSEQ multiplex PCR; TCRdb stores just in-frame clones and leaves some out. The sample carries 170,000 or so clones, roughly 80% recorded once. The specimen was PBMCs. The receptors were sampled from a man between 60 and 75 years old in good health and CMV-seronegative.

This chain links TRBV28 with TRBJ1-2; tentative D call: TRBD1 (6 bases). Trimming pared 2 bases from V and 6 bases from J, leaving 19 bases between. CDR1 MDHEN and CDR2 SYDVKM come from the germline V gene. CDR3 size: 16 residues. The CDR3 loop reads CASSLVNNGGRNGYTF. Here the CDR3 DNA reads TGTGCCAGCAGTTTAGTCAATAACGGGGGGCGAAATGGCTACACCTTC.

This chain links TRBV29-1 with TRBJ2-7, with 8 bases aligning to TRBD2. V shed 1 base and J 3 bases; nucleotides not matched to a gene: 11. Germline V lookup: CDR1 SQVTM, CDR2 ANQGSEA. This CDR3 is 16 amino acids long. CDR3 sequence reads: CSVEGGGLGGSYEQYF. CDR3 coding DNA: TGCAGCGTTGAAGGTGGGGGACTAGGCGGGAGCTACGAGCAGTACTTC.

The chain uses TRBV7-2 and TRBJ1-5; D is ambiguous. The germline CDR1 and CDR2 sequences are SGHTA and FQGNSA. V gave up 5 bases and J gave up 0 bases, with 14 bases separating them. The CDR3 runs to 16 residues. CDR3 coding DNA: TGTGCCAGCAGCCCTTCGGCGGGGATTAGCAATCAGCCCCAGCATTTT. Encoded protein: CASSPSAGISNQPQHF.

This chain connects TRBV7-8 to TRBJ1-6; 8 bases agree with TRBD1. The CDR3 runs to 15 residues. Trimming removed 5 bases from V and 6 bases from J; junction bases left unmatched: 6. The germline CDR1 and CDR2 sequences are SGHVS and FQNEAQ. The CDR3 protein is CASSPYTGGNSPLHF. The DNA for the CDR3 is TGTGCCAGCAGCCCCTATACAGGGGGTAATTCACCCCTCCACTTT.

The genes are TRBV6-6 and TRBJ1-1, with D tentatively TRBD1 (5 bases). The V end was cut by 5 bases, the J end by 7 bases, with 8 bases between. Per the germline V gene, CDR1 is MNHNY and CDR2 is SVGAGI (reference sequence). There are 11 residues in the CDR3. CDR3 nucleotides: TGTGCCAGCAGTATCGGGGGTGAAGCTTTCTTT. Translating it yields CASSIGGEAFF.

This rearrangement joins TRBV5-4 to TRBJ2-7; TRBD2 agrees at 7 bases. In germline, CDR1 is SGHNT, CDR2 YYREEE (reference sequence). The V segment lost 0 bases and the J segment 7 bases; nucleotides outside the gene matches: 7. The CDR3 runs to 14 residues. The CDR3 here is CASSLDRGVGEQYF. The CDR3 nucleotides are TGTGCCAGCAGCTTGGATCGGGGGGTGGGAGAGCAGTACTTC.

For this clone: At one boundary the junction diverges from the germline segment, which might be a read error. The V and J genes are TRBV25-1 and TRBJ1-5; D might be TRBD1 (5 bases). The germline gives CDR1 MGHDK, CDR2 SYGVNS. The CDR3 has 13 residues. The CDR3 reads CAGSVGVDQPQHF. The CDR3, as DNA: TGTGCCGGCAGTGTAGGGGTCGATCAGCCCCAGCATTTT.

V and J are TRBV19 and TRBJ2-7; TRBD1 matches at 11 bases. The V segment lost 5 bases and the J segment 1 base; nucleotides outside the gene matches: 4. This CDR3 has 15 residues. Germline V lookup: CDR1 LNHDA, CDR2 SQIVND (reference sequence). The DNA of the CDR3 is TGTGCCAGTAGTCTCCGGGACAGGGGGTCCTACGAGCAGTACTTC. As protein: CASSLRDRGSYEQYF.

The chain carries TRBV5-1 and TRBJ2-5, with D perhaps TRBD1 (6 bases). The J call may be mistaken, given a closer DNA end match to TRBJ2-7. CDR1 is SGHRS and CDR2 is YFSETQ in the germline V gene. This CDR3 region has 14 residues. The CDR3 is CASSVRTDTYEQYF. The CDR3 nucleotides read TGCGCCAGCAGCGTACGGACAGATACCTACGAGCAGTACTTC.

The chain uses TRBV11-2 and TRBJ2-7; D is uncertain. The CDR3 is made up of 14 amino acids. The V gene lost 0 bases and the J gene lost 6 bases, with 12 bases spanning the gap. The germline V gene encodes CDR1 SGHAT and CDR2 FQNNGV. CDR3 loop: CASSLDRLGGEQYF. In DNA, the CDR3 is TGTGCCAGCAGCTTAGACAGACTTGGCGGCGAGCAGTACTTC.

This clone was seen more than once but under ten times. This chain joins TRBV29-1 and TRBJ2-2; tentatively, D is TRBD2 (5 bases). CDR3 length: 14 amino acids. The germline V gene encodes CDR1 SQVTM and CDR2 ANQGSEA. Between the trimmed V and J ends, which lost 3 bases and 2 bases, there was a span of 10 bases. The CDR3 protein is CSVDWTGNTGELFF. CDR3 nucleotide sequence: TGCAGCGTTGATTGGACGGGAAACACCGGGGAGCTGTTTTTT.

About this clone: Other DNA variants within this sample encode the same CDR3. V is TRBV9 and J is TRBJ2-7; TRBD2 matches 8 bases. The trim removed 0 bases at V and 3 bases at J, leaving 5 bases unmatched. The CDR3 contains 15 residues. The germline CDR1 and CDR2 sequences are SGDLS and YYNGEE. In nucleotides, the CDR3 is TGTGCCAGCAGCGTAGGGGGAACTAGCGGCTACGAGCAGTACTTC. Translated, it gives CASSVGGTSGYEQYF.

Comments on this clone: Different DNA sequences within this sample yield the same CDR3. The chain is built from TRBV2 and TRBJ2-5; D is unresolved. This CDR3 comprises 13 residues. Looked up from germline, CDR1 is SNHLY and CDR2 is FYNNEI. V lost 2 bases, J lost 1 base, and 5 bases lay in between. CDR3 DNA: TGTGCCAGCAGTGAACTCCGCCAAGAGACCCAGTACTTC. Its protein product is CASSELRQETQYF.

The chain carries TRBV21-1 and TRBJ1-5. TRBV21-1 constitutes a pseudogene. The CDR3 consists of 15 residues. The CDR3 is CASSKHGQHEGPQHF. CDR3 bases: TGTGCCAGCAGCAAACACGGGCAGCACGAGGGGCCCCAGCATTTT.

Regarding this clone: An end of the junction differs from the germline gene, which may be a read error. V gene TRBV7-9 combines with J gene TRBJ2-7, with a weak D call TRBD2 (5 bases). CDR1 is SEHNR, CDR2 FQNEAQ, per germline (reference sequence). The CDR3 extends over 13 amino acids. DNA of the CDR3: TGTTCCAGCAGCCCCTCCACTAGTGGCGAGCAGTACTTC. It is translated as CSSSPSTSGEQYF.

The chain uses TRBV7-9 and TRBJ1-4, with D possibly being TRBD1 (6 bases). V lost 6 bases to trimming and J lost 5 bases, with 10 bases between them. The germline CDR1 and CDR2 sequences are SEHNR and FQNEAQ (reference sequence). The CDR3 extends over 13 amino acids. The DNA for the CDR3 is TGTGCCAGCAGTCTCGGACAGAATGAAAAACTGTTTTTT. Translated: CASSLGQNEKLFF.

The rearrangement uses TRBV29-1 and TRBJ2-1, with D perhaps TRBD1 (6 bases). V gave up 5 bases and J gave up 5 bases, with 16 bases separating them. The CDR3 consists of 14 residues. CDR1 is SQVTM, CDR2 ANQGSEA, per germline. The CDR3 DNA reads TGCAGCGTTTATGGGACACCGGCAGACAATGAGCAGTTCTTC. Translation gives CSVYGTPADNEQFF.